This is a list of T cell receptor beta chains from one sample in a study of vaccination and CD4 T cells after COVID-19. TCRdb used MiXCR to reprocess the PCR reads, holding one entry per CDR3 protein. The sample contains about 14,000 distinct CDR3 sequences, more than 35% of which appear only once. Which antigens these TCRs recognize remains unknown. The specimen sequenced was CD4+ T cells from blood, cultured in vitro. All receptors come from a human donor who had recovered from COVID-19. Each CDR3 is given with its conserved first and last residue. The D gene is left open where the match is weak. Size is stated for part of the rows, as once, few or many counts, or as a class when the clone is expanded.

size: NA; D: TRBD2; V: TRBV27; J: TRBJ2-1; DNA: TGTGCCAGCAGTTCCCTTACTAGCGGCTCCTACAATGAGCAGTTCTTC; CDR3: CASSSLTSGSYNEQFF
size: NA; D: NA; V: TRBV11-3; J: TRBJ1-1; DNA: TGTGCCAGCAGCTTGAAGAACACTGAAGCTTTCTTT; CDR3: CASSLKNTEAFF
size: few; D: TRBD2; V: TRBV11-3; J: TRBJ2-2; DNA: TGTGCCAGCAGCTTACCTGGGCTAGCGGGGACCCCCGGGGAGCTGTTTTTT; CDR3: CASSLPGLAGTPGELFF
size: once; D: TRBD1; V: TRBV6-1; J: TRBJ1-2; DNA: TGTGCCAGCAGTGAGACAGGGAGGGATGGCTACACCTTC; CDR3: CASSETGRDGYTF
size: NA; D: NA; V: TRBV25-1; J: TRBJ1-6; DNA: TGTGCCAGCAGAAACTCAGGGGTATCCTATAATTCACCCCTCCACTTT; CDR3: CASRNSGVSYNSPLHF
size: NA; D: NA; V: TRBV5-4; J: TRBJ2-1; DNA: TGTGCCAGCAGCTCGTCCGTCTGGGATGAGCAGTTCTTC; CDR3: CASSSSVWDEQFF
size: NA; D: TRBD1; V: TRBV4-1; J: TRBJ1-1; DNA: TGCGCCAGCAGCCAGGGCCCGGGACAGGTGAACACTGAAGCTTTCTTT; CDR3: CASSQGPGQVNTEAFF
size: NA; D: TRBD1; V: TRBV5-1; J: TRBJ1-1; DNA: TGCGCCAGCAGCACTGGACAGGGGATGAACACTGAAGCTTTCTTT; CDR3: CASSTGQGMNTEAFF
size: few; D: NA; V: TRBV2; J: TRBJ2-1; DNA: TGTGCCAGCAGGGGGGCGGTATACAATGAGCAGTTCTTC; CDR3: CASRGAVYNEQFF
size: NA; D: NA; V: TRBV6-1; J: TRBJ1-4; DNA: TGTGCCAGCAGTCAGGGACCTAATGAAAAACTGTTTTTT; CDR3: CASSQGPNEKLFF
size: NA; D: NA; V: TRBV11-3; J: TRBJ1-1; DNA: TGTGCCAGCAGCTCACGACCTTTAGGGGAAGGAACTGAAGCTTTCTTT; CDR3: CASSSRPLGEGTEAFF
size: NA; D: NA; V: TRBV18; J: TRBJ1-1; DNA: TGTGCCAGCTCACCAAGATGGGGGACCACTGAAGCTTTCTTT; CDR3: CASSPRWGTTEAFF
size: NA; D: NA; V: TRBV9; J: TRBJ1-6; DNA: TGTGCCAGCAGCGTATTGGACAGAGGAAATTCACCCCTCCACTTT; CDR3: CASSVLDRGNSPLHF
size: few; D: TRBD1; V: TRBV15; J: TRBJ1-1; DNA: TGTGCCACCAGTTTAGGCGGGGGACAGTATTTCGCTTTCTTT; CDR3: CATSLGGGQYFAFF
size: NA; D: NA; V: TRBV10-1; J: TRBJ2-1; DNA: TGCGCCAGCAGTGAGCCCGGCAGAGCAGATGAGCAGTTCTTC; CDR3: CASSEPGRADEQFF
size: NA; D: TRBD1; V: TRBV2; J: TRBJ1-2; DNA: TGTGCCAGCAGTGAAGAGGCAGGGGGCGCAGATGGCTACACCTTC; CDR3: CASSEEAGGADGYTF
size: NA; D: NA; V: TRBV5-6; J: TRBJ1-2; DNA: TGTGCCAGCAGCGTTATCCGACCGGGTGGCTACACCTTC; CDR3: CASSVIRPGGYTF
size: NA; D: TRBD2; V: TRBV11-2; J: TRBJ2-7; DNA: TGTGCCAGCAGCTTAGAGGGACTAGCGGGGGCCGTGAGGTCCTACGAGCAGTACTTC; CDR3: CASSLEGLAGAVRSYEQYF
size: few; D: NA; V: TRBV19; J: TRBJ1-5; DNA: TGTGCCAGTAGTCCGTCCTACGGAGGGCAGCCCCAGCATTTT; CDR3: CASSPSYGGQPQHF
size: few; D: TRBD1; V: TRBV2; J: TRBJ2-2; DNA: TGTGCCAGCAGCCTCGGACAGGGGTCGGCCGGGGAGCTGTTTTTT; CDR3: CASSLGQGSAGELFF
size: once; D: NA; V: TRBV3-1; J: TRBJ2-7; DNA: TGTGCCAGCAGCCAAGAGGGGCAGGCCTACGAGCAGTACTTC; CDR3: CASSQEGQAYEQYF
size: NA; D: NA; V: TRBV6-2/TRBV6-3; J: TRBJ1-1; DNA: TGTGCCAGCAGTTTAACCCTACAGGGATATGAAGCTTTCTTT; CDR3: CASSLTLQGYEAFF
size: NA; D: NA; V: TRBV5-6; J: TRBJ1-1; DNA: TGTGCCAGCAGCTTCCAAGGGACCGCTTTCTTT; CDR3: CASSFQGTAFF
size: few; D: NA; V: TRBV4-3; J: TRBJ1-3; DNA: TGCGCCAGCAGCCAAGATCCGGGGGGCACTGGAAACACCATATATTTT; CDR3: CASSQDPGGTGNTIYF
size: few; D: TRBD2; V: TRBV20-1; J: TRBJ2-7; DNA: TGCAGTGCTAGAGATCAGACTAGCGGGGCCTACGAGCAGTACTTC; CDR3: CSARDQTSGAYEQYF